Reported below is one TCR beta chain. Its antigen is unknown. The study enrolled patients aged 18 to 65 with newly diagnosed hyperthyroidism of under 2 months' duration. V lost 3 bases to trimming and J lost 3 bases, with 12 bases between them. Looked up from germline, CDR1 is LNHDA and CDR2 is SQIVND (reference sequence). The CDR3 is made up of 15 amino acids. This record comes from a study of T cells in Graves' hyperthyroidism and ophthalmopathy. Overall study findings and caveats: Model-based prediction identified ophthalmopathy a median around 6.5 months prior to its onset.

Researchers amplified the TCR beta CDR3 regions from RNA transcripts. TCR CDR3 underwent first-round RT-PCR with the HTBI primer set. TCRdb re-derived calls from the multiplex PCR reads in MiXCR, one entry per CDR3 protein. The data hold nearly 110,000 distinct CDR3 sequences, with approximately 15% observed a single time. Sequencing was performed on blood. This chain connects TRBV19 to TRBJ1-5, with D possibly matching TRBD1 (5 bases). The sequence was obtained from a woman aged 45-65 years with Graves' hyperthyroidism. The CDR3 bases are TGTGCCAGTAGTATTGGGGCTATGACCAATCAGCCCCAGCATTTT. Translation: CASSIGAMTNQPQHF.